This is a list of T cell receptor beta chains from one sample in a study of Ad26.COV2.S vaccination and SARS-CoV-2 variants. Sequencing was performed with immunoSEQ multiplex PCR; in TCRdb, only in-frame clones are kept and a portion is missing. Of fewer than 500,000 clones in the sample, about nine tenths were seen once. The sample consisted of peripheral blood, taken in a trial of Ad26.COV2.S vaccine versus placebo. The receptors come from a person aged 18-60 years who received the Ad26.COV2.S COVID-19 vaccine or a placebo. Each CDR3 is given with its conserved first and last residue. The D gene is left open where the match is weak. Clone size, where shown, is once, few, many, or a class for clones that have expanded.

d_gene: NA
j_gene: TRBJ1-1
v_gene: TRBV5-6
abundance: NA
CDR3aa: CASSLVGDTEAFF
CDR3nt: TGTGCCAGCAGCTTGGTGGGGGACACTGAAGCTTTCTTT

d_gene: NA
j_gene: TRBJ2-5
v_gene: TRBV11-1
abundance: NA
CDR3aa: CASSLARETQYF
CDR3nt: TGTGCCAGCAGCTTAGCTAGAGAGACCCAGTACTTC

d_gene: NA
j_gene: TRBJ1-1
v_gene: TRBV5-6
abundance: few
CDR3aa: CASSLVTSMNTEAFF
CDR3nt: TGTGCCAGCAGCTTGGTTACGTCTATGAACACTGAAGCTTTCTTT

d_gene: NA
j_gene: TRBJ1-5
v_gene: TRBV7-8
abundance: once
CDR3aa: CASSLGAQPQHF
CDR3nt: TGTGCCAGCAGCTTAGGGGCTCAGCCCCAGCATTTT

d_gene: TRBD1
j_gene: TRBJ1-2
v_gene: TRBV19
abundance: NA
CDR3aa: CASSSGQGDNGYTF
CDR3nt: TGTGCCAGTAGTTCTGGACAGGGGGATAATGGCTACACCTTC

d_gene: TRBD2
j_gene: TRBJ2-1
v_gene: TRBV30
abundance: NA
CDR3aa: CAWRSGRPSSYNEQFF
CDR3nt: TGTGCCTGGAGGAGCGGGAGGCCGAGCTCCTACAATGAGCAGTTCTTC

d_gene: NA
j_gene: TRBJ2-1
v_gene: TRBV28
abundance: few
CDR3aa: CASMQSGLTLDEQFF
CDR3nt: TGTGCCAGCATGCAGTCGGGCCTTACGTTGGATGAGCAGTTCTTC

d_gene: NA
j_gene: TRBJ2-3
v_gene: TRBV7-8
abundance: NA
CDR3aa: CASSLDRGGGDADTQYF
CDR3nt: TGTGCCAGCAGCTTAGACAGGGGAGGTGGCGACGCAGATACGCAGTATTTT

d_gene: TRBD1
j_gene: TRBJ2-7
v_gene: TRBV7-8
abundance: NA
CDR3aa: CASRETGHYEQYF
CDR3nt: TGTGCCAGCAGGGAGACAGGGCACTACGAGCAGTACTTC

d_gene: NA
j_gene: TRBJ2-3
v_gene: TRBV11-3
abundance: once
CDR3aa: CASSPRDGTDTQYF
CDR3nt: TGTGCCAGCAGTCCTCGAGATGGCACAGATACGCAGTATTTT

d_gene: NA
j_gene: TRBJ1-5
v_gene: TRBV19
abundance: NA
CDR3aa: CASSIEGAQPQHF
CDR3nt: TGTGCCAGTAGTATCGAAGGGGCCCAGCCCCAGCATTTT

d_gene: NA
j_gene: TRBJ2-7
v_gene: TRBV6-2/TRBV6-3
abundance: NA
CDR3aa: CASSYQGLNYEQYF
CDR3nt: TGTGCCAGCAGTTACCAGGGGCTGAACTACGAGCAGTACTTC

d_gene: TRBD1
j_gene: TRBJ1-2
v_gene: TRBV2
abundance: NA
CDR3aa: CASSSDRGANYGYTF
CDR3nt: TGTGCCAGCAGCTCCGACAGGGGGGCTAACTATGGCTACACCTTC

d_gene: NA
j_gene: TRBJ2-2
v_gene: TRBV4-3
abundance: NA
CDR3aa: CASSQATYPGPTGELFF
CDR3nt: TGCGCCAGCAGCCAGGCTACCTATCCGGGACCCACCGGGGAGCTGTTTTTT

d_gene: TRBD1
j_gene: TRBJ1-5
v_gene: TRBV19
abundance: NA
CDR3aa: CASSIEAGTGKGQPQHF
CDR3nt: TGTGCCAGTAGTATAGAAGCCGGGACAGGGAAGGGTCAGCCCCAGCATTTT

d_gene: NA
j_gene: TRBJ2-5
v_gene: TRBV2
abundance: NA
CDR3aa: CASTWVETQYF
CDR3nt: TGTGCCAGCACGTGGGTTGAGACCCAGTACTTC

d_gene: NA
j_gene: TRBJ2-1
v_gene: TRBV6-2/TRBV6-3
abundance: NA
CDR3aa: CASSYSFFGDEQFF
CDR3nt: TGTGCCAGCAGTTACTCGTTTTTCGGTGATGAGCAGTTCTTC

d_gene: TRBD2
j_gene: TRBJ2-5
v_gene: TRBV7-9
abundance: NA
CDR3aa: CASSSRDWGGETQYF
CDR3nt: TGTGCCAGCAGTTCCCGGGACTGGGGGGGAGAGACCCAGTACTTC

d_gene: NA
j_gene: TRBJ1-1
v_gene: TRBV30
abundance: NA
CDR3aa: CALSAGGTEAFF
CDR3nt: TGTGCCTTGAGCGCGGGGGGCACTGAAGCTTTCTTT

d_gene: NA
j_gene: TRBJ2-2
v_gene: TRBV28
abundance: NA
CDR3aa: CASSTSGAYTGELFF
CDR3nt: TGTGCCAGCAGTACCTCCGGGGCCTACACCGGGGAGCTGTTTTTT

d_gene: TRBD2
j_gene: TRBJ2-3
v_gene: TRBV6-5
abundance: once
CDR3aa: CASRRQRGTQYF
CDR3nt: TGTGCCAGCAGAAGACAGCGGGGTACGCAGTATTTT

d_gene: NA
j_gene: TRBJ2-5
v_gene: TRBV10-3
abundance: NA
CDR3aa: CAISVGGSGETQYF
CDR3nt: TGTGCCATCAGTGTCGGAGGATCGGGAGAGACCCAGTACTTC

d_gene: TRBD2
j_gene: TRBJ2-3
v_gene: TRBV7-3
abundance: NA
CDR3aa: CASSRGTSGSTDTQYF
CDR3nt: TGTGCCAGCAGTCGAGGGACTAGCGGTAGCACAGATACGCAGTATTTT

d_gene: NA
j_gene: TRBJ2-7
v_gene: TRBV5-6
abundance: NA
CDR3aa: CASSPWVPSDEQYF
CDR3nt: TGTGCCAGCAGCCCTTGGGTTCCCTCCGACGAGCAGTACTTC

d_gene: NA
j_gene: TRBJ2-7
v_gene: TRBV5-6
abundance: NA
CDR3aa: CASSVDRRYEQYF
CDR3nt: TGTGCCAGCAGCGTGGACAGACGTTACGAGCAGTACTTC

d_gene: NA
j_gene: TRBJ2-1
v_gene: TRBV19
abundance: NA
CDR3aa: CASSTRLAPSSYNEQFF
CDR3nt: TGTGCCAGTAGTACTCGTCTAGCCCCGAGCTCCTACAATGAGCAGTTCTTC

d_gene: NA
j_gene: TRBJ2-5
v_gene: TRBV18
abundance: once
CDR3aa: CASSPTTEVAETQYF
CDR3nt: TGTGCCAGCTCCCCAACGACAGAGGTGGCGGAGACCCAGTACTTC

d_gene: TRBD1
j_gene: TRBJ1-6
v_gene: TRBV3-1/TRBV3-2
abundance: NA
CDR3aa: CASSQADRRGSPLHF
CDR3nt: TGTGCCAGCAGCCAAGCGGACAGGAGGGGCTCACCCCTCCACTTT

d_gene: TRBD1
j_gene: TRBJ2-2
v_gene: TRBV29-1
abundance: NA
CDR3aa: CSVAPGTETGELFF
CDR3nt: TGCAGCGTTGCCCCCGGGACAGAGACCGGGGAGCTGTTTTTT

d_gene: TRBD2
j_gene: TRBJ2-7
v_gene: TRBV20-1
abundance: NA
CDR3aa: CSASSSSGSYEQYF
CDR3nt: TGCAGTGCTAGTTCATCTAGCGGGAGTTACGAGCAGTACTTC

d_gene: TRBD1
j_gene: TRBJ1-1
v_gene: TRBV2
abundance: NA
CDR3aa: CASTATGRSTEAFF
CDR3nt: TGTGCCAGCACTGCGACAGGGAGGTCCACTGAAGCTTTCTTT

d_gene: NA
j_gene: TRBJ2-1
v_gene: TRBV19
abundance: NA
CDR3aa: CASSPRSGGPNNEQFF
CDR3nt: TGTGCCAGTAGCCCTCGAAGCGGAGGACCCAACAATGAGCAGTTCTTC

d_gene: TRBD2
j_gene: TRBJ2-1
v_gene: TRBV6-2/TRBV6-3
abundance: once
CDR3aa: CASSYIVLAGYNEQFF
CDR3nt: TGTGCCAGCAGTTACATCGTGCTAGCGGGGTACAATGAGCAGTTCTTC

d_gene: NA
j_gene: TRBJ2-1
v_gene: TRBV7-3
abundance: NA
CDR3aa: CASSPTPGTVHNEQFF
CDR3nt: TGTGCCAGCAGCCCTACCCCCGGGACCGTCCACAATGAGCAGTTCTTC

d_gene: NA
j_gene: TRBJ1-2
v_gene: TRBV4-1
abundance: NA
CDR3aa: CASSQETVGNYGYTF
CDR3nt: TGCGCCAGCAGCCAAGAGACGGTGGGAAACTATGGCTACACCTTC